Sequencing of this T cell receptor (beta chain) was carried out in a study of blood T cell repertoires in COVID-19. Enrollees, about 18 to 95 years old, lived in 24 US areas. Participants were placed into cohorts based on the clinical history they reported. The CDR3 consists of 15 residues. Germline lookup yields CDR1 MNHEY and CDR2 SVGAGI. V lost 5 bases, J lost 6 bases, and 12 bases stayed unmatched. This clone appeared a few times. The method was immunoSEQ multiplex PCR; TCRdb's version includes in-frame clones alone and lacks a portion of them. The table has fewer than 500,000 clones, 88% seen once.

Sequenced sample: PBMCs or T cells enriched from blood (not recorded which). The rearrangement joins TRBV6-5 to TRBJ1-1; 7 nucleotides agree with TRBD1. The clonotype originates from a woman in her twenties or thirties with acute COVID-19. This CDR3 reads CASSPNRGEMAEAFF. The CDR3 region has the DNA TGTGCCAGCAGTCCCAACAGGGGAGAGATGGCTGAAGCTTTCTTT.